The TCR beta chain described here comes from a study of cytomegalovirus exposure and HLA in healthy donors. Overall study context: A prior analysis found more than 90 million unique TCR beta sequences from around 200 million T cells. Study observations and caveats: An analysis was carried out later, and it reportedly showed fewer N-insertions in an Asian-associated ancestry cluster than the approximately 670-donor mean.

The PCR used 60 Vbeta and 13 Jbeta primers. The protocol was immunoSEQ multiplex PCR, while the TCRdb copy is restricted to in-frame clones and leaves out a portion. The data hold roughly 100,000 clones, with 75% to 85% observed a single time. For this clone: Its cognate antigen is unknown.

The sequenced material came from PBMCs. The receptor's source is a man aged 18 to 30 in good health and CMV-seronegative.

Here the CDR3 reads CASSPILAGGNNEQFF. In DNA form, the CDR3 reads TGTGCCAGCAGCCCCATTCTAGCGGGAGGCAACAATGAGCAGTTCTTC. The chain links TRBV7-9 to TRBJ2-1, with 11 bases identical to TRBD2. Germline lookup yields CDR1 SEHNR and CDR2 FQNEAQ (reference sequence). This CDR3 comprises 16 residues. V shed 5 bases and J 5 bases; nucleotides not matched to a gene: 8.